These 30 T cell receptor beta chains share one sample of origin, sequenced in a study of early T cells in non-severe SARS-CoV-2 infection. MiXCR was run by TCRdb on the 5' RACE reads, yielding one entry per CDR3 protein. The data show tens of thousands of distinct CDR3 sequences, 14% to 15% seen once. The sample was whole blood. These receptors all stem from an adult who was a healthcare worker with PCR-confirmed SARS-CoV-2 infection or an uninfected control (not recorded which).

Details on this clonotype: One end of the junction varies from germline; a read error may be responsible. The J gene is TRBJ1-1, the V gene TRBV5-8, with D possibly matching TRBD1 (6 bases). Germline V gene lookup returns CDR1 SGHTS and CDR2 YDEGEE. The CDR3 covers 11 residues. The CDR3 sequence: CASSWIRDTVF. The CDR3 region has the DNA TGTGCCAGCAGCTGGATACGGGACACAGTCTTT.

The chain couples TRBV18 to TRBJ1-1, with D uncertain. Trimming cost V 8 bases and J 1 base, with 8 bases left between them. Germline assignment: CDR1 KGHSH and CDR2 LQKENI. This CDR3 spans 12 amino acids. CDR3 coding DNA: TGTGCCAGCCCTTCACAGAACACTGAAGCTTTCTTT. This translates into CASPSQNTEAFF.

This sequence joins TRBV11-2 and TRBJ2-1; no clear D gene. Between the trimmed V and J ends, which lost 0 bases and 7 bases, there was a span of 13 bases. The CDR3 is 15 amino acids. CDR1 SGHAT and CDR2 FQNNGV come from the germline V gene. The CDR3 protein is CASSLEIVKINEQFF. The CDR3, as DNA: TGTGCCAGCAGCTTAGAGATAGTTAAGATTAATGAGCAGTTCTTC. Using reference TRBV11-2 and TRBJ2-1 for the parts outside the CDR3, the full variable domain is EAGVAQSPRYKIIEKRQSVAFWCNPISGHATLYWYQQILGQGPKLLIQFQNNGVVDDSQLPKDRFSAERLKGVDSTLKIQPAKLEDSAVYLCASSLEIVKINEQFFGPGTRLTVL.

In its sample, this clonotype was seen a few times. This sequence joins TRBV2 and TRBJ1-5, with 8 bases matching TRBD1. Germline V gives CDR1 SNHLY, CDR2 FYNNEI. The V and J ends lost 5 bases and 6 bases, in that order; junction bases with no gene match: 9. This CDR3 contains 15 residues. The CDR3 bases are TGTGCCAGCAGTCCATCACAGGGGGGCTTTCAGCCCCAGCATTTT. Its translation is CASSPSQGGFQPQHF.

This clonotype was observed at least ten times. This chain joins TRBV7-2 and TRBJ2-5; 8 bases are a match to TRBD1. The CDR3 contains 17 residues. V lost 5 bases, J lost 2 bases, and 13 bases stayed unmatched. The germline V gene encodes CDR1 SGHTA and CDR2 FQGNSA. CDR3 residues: CASSLTSDRGPQETQYF. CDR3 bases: TGTGCCAGCAGCCTAACTTCCGACAGGGGCCCTCAAGAGACCCAGTACTTC.

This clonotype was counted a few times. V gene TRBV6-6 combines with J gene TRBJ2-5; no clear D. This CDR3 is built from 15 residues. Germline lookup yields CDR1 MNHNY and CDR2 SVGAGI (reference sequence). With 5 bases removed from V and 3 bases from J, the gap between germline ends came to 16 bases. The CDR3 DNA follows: TGTGCCAGCAGTCCCCTCGGGCAGTATGAAGAGACCCAGTACTTC. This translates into CASSPLGQYEETQYF.

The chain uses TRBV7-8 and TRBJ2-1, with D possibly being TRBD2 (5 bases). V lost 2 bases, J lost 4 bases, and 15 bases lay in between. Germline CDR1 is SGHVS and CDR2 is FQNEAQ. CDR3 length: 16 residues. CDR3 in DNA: TGTGCCAGCAGCTTACGTACCGGACTCAGATACAATGAGCAGTTCTTC. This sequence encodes CASSLRTGLRYNEQFF.

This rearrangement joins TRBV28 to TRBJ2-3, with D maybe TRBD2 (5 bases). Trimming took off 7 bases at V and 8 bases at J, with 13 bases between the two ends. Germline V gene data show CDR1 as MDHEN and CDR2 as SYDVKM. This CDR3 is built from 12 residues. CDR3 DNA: TGTGCCAGCAAGAGGGAAGAGGGTACGCAGTATTTT. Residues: CASKREEGTQYF.

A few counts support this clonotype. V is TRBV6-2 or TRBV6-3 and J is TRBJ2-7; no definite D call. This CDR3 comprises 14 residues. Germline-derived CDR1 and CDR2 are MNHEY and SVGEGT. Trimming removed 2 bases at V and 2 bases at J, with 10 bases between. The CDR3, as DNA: TGTGCCAGCAGTTACCCCCAGCTAACCTACGAGCAGTACTTC. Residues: CASSYPQLTYEQYF.

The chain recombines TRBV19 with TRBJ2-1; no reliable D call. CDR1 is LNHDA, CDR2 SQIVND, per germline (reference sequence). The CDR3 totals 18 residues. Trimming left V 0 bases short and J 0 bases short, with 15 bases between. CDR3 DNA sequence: TGTGCCAGTAGTATAGATGGCCCTTGGCGAAGCTCCTACAATGAGCAGTTCTTC. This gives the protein CASSIDGPWRSSYNEQFF.

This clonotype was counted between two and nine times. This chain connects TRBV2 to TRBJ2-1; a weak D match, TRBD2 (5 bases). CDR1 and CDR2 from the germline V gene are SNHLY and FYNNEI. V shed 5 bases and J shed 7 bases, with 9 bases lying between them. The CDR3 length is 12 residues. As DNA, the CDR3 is TGTGCCAGCAGTTTTACTAGGAATGAGCAGTTCTTC. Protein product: CASSFTRNEQFF.

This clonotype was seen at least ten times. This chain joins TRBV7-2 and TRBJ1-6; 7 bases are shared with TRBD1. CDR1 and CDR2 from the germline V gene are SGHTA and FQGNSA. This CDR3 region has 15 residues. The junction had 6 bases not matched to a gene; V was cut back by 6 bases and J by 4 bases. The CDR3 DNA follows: TGTGCCAGCAGATCCAGGGGGTCGTATAATTCACCCCTCCACTTT. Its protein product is CASRSRGSYNSPLHF.

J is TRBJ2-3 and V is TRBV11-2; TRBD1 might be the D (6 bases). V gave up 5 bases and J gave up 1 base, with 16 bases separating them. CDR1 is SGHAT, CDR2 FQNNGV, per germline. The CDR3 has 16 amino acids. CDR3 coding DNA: TGTGCCAGCAGCCGGCTACTTACAGGGCGCACAGATACGCAGTATTTT. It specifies CASSRLLTGRTDTQYF.

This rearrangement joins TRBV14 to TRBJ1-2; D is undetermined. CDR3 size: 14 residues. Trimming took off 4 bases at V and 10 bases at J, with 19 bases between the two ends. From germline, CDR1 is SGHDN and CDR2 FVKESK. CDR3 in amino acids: CASSPRGRQDAYTF. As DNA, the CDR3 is TGTGCCAGCAGCCCACGAGGGCGTCAGGATGCCTACACCTTC.

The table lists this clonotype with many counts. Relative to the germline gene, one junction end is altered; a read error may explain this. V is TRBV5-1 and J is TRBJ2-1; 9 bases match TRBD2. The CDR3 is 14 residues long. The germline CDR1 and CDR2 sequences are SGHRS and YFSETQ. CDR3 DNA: TGCGCCAGCAGACTGACTAGCGGAACACCATGGAGTGTCTTC. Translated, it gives CASRLTSGTPWSVF.

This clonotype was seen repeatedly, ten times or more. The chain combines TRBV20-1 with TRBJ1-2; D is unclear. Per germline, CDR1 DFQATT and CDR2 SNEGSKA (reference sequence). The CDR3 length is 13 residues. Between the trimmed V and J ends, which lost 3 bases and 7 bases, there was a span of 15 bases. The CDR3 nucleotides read TGCAGTGCTAGTGCGGGTGAGATAAGTGGCTACACCTTC. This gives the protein CSASAGEISGYTF.

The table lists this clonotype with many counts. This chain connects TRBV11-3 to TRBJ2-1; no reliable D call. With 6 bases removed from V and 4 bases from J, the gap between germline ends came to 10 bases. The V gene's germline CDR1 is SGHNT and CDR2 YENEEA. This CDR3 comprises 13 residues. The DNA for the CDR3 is TGTGCCAGCAGTCCCGGACGGTACAATGAGCAGTTCTTC. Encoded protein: CASSPGRYNEQFF.

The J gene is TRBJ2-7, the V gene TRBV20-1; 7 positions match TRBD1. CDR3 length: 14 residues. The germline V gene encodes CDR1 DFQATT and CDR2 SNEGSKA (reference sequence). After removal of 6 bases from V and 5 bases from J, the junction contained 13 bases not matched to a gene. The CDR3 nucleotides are TGCAGTGCCTCCAACGACAGGGCCCCTAACGAGCAGTACTTC. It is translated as CSASNDRAPNEQYF.

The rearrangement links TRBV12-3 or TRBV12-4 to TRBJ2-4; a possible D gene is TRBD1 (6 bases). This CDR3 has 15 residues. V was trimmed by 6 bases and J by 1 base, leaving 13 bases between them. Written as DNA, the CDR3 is TGTGCCAGCAGGCGCGATACAGGGGCCAAAAACATTCAGTACTTC. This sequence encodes CASRRDTGAKNIQYF.

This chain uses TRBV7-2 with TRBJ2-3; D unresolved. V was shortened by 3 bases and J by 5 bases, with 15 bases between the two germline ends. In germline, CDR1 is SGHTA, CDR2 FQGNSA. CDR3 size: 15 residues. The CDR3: CASSLWPGGEDTQYF. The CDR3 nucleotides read TGTGCCAGCAGCTTGTGGCCAGGCGGTGAAGATACGCAGTATTTT.

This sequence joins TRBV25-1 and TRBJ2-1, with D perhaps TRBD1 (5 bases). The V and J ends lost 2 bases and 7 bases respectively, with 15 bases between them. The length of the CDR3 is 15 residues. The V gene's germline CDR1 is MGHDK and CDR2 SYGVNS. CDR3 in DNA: TGTGCCAGCAGTGAACTTCTATCCAGGGATAATGAGCAGTTCTTC. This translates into CASSELLSRDNEQFF.

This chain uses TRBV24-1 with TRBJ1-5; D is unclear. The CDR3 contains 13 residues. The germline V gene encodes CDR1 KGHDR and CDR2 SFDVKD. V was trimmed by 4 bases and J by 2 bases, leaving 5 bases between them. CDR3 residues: CATSEGGNQPQHF. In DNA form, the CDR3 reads TGTGCCACCAGTGAGGGAGGCAATCAGCCCCAGCATTTT.

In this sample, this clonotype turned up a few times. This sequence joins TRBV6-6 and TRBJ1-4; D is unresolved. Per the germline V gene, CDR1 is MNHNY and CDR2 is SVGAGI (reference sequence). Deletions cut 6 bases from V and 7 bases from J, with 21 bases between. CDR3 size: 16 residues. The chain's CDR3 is CASRTHRAVTSEKLFF. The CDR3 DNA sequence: TGTGCCAGCAGGACCCACAGAGCGGTAACGAGTGAAAAACTGTTTTTT.

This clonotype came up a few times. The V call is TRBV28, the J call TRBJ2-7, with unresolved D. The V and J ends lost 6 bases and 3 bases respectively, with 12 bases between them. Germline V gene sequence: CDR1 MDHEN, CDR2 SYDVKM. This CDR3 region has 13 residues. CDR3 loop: CASRATDRYEQYF. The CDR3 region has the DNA TGTGCCAGCAGGGCCACAGACCGCTACGAGCAGTACTTC.

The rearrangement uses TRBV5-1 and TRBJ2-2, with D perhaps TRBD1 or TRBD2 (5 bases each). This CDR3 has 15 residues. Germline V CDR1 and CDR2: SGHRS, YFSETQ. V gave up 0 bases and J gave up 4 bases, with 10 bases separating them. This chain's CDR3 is CASSLGSGSTGELFF. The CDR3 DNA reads TGCGCCAGCAGCTTGGGCTCAGGGAGCACCGGGGAGCTGTTTTTT.

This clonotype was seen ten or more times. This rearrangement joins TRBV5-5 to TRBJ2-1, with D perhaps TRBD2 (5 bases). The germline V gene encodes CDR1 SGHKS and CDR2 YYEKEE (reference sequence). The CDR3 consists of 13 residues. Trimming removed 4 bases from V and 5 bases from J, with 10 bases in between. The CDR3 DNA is TGTGCCAGCAGCCCGCGGACTCACAATGAGCAGTTCTTC. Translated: CASSPRTHNEQFF.

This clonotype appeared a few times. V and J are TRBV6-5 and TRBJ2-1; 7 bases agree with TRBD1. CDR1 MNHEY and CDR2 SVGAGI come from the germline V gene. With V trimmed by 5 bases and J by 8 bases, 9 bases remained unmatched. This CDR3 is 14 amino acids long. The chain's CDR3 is CASSRRQGMDEQFF. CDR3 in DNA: TGTGCCAGCAGTCGACGACAGGGTATGGATGAGCAGTTCTTC.

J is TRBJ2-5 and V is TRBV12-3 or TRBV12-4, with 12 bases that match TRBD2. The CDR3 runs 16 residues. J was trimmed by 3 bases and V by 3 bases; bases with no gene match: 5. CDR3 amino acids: CASSLASGRAEETQYF. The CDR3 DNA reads TGTGCCAGCAGTTTGGCTAGCGGGAGGGCCGAAGAGACCCAGTACTTC.

CDR3 nucleotide sequence: TGTGCCAGCAGTCGCCCCCGGGACAAAGTATCGGGAGGCTACACCTTC. This sequence encodes CASSRPRDKVSGGYTF. The gene calls are TRBV12-3 or TRBV12-4 and TRBJ1-2, with a tentative D call TRBD1 (6 bases). CDR3 size: 16 residues. V dropped 5 bases and J dropped 8 bases, with 24 bases sitting between them.

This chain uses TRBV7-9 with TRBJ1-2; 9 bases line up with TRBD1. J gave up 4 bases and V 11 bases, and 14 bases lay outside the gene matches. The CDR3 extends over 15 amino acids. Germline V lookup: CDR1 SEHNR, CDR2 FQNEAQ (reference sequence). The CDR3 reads CASRGQGFKGYGYTF. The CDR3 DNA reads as TGTGCCTCCAGGGGACAGGGATTTAAGGGCTATGGCTACACCTTC. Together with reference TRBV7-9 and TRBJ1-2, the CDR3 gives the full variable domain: DTGVSQNPRHKITKRGQNVTFRCDPISEHNRLYWYRQTLGQGPEFLTYFQNEAQLEKSRLLSDRFSAERPKGSFSTLEIQRTEQGDSAMYLCASRGQGFKGYGYTFGSGTRLTVV.